This T cell receptor (beta chain) was documented in a study of T cell repertoires in cytomegalovirus infection. Study in general: Shared public TCR beta signatures pointed to both CMV infection and a matching HLA type. Whole-study findings and limits: People with CMV and the relevant HLA were identified by cumulative public TCR beta family frequency.

One entry per CDR3 protein results from TCRdb running MiXCR on the reads. Of under 95,000 distinct CDR3 sequences listed, about 44% are singletons. Remarks on this clonotype: Its antigen remains unknown.

V dropped 3 bases and J dropped 2 bases, with 8 bases sitting between them. Germline V gene data show CDR1 as MNHGY and CDR2 as SAAAGT. The length of the CDR3 is 13 residues. The sequence came from a human donor in good health (CMV status not recorded). Some clones in this sample may be carry-over from other donors' samples. V and J are TRBV6-8 and TRBJ2-7, with D perhaps matching TRBD2 (5 bases). Sequencing used CD8+ T cells from cultured PBMCs, obtained from culture after CMV antigen stimulation. CDR3 region: CASSYGGTYEQYF. As DNA, the CDR3 is TGTGCCAGCAGTTATGGAGGAACCTACGAGCAGTACTTC.